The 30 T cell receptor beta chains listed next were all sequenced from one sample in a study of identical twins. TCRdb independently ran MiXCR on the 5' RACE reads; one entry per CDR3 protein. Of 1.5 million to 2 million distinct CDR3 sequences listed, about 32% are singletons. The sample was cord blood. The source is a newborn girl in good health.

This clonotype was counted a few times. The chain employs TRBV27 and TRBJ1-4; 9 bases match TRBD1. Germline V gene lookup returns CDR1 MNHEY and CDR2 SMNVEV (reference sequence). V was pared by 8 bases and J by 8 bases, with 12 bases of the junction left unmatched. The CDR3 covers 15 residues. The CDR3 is CASRPLQGAEEKLFF. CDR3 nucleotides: TGTGCCAGCCGCCCCCTACAGGGGGCAGAGGAAAAACTGTTTTTT.

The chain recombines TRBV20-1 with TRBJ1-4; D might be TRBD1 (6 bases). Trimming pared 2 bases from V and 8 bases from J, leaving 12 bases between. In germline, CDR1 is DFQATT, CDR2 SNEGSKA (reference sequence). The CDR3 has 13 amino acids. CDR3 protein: CSARRGGGEKLFF. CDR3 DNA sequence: TGCAGTGCTAGAAGGGGGGGGGGCGAAAAACTGTTTTTT.

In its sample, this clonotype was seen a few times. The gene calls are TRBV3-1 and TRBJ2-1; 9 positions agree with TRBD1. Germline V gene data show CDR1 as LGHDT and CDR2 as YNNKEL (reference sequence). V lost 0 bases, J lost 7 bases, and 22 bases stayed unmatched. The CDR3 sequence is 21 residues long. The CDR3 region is CASSQESGGTGNRVFGNEQFF. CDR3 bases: TGTGCCAGCAGCCAAGAAAGTGGTGGGACAGGGAATCGGGTGTTCGGGAATGAGCAGTTCTTC.

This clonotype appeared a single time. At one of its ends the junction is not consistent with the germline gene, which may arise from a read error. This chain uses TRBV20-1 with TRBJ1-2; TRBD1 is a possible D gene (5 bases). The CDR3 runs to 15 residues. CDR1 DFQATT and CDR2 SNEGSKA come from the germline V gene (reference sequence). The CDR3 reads CSAGDLRQGPYGYTF. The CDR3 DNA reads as TGCAGTGCTGGAGACCTCCGGCAGGGTCCCTATGGCTACACCTTC.

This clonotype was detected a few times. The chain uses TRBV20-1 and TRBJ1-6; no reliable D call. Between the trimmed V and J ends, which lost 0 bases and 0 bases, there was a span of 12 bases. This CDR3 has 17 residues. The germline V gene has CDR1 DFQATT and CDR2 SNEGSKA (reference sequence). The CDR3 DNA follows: TGCAGTGCTAGAGATCGAATGAGGAGCTCCTATAATTCACCCCTCCACTTT. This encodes CSARDRMRSSYNSPLHF.

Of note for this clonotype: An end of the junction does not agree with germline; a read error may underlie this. The CDR3 spells CASSYLMGGGPSCEQYF. Here the CDR3 DNA reads TGTGCCAGCAGTTACCTTATGGGCGGGGGGCCCTCCTGCGAGCAGTACTTC. This chain uses TRBV6-6 with TRBJ2-7; the match to TRBD2 covers 8 bases. Germline lookup yields CDR1 MNHNY and CDR2 SVGAGI (reference sequence). The CDR3 sequence is 17 residues long.

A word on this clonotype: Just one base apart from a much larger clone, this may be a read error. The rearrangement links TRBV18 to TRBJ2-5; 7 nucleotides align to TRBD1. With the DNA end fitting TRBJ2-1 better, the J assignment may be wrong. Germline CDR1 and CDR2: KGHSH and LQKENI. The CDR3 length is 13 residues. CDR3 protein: CASSSSGGETQFF. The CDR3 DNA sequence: TGTGCCAGCTCATCCTCAGGGGGAGAGACCCAGTTCTTC.

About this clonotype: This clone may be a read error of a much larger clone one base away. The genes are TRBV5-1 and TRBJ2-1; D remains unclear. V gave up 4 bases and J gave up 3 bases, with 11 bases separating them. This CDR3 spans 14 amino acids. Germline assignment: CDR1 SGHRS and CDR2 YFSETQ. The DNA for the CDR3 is TGCGCCAGCAGCCCCCAGGACGGCTACAATGAGCAGTTCTTC. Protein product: CASSPQDGYNEQFF. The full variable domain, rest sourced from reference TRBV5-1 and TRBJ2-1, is KAGVTQTPRYLIKTRGQQVTLSCSPISGHRSVSWYQQTPGQGLQFLFEYFSETQRNKGNFPGRFSGRQFSNSRSEMNVSTLELGDSALYLCASSPQDGYNEQFFGPGTRLTVL.

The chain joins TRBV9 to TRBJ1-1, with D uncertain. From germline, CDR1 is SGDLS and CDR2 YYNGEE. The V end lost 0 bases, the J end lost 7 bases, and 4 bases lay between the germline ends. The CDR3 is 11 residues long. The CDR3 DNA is TGTGCCAGCAGCGTAGCAAATGAAGCTTTCTTT. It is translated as CASSVANEAFF.

The chain's CDR3 is CSTSSYNEQYF. The CDR3 DNA reads TGCAGCACAAGCTCCTACAATGAGCAGTACTTC. The chain carries TRBV29-1 and TRBJ2-1; D is undetermined. The J call is uncertain, as TRBJ2-7 better fits the DNA end. The germline gives CDR1 SQVTM, CDR2 ANQGSEA. The CDR3 covers 11 residues.

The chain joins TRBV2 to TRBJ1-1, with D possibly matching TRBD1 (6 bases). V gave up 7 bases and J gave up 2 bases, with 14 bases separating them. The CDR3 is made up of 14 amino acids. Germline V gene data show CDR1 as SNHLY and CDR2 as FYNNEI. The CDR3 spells CASTDLRGNTEAFF. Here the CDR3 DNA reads TGTGCCAGCACCGACCTCAGGGGAAACACTGAAGCTTTCTTT.

CDR3 sequence reads: CASTRLGGDTQYF. In DNA, the CDR3 is TGCGCCAGCACCCGACTAGGAGGAGATACGCAGTATTTT. V is TRBV5-1 and J is TRBJ2-3, with a weak D call TRBD2 (6 bases). Trimming cost V 6 bases and J 5 bases, with 13 bases left between them. Germline-derived CDR1 and CDR2 are SGHRS and YFSETQ. The CDR3 sequence is 13 residues long.

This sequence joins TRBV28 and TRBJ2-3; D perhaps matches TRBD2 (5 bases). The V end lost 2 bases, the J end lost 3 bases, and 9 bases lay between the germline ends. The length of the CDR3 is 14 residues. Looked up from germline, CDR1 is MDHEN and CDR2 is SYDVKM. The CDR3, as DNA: TGTGCCAGCAGTTTACCTGGGAGAACAGATACGCAGTATTTT. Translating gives CASSLPGRTDTQYF.

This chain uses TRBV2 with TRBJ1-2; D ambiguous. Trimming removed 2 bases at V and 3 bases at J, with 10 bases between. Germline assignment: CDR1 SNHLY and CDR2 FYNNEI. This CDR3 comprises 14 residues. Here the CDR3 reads CASSEKNFHYGYTF. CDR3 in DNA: TGTGCCAGCAGTGAAAAGAACTTCCACTATGGCTACACCTTC.

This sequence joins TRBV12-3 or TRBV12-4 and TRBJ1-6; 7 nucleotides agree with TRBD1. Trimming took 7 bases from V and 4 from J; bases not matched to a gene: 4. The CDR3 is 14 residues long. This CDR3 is CASTTGQYNSPLHF. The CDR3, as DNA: TGTGCCAGCACCACGGGACAGTATAATTCACCCCTCCACTTT.

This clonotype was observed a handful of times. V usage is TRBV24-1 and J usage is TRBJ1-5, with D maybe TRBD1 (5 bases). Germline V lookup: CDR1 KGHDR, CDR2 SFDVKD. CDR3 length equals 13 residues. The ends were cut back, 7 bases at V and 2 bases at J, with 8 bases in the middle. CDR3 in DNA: TGTGCCACCAGGGGACCGGGCAATCAGCCCCAGCATTTT. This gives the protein CATRGPGNQPQHF.

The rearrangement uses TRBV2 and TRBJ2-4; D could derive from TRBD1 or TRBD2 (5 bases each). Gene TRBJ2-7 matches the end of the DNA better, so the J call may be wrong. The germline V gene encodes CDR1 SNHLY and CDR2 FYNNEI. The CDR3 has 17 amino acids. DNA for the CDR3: TGTGCCAGCAGGATTGGGCAGTGGGGGAGTGTCAACTACGAGCAGTACTTC. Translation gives CASRIGQWGSVNYEQYF.

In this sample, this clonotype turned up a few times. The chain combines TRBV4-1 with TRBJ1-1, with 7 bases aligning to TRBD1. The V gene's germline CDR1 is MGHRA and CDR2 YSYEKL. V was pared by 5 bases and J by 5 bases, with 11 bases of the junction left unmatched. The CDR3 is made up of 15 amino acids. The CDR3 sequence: CASSELRGRVTEAFF. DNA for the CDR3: TGCGCCAGCAGCGAACTAAGGGGGCGTGTGACTGAAGCTTTCTTT.

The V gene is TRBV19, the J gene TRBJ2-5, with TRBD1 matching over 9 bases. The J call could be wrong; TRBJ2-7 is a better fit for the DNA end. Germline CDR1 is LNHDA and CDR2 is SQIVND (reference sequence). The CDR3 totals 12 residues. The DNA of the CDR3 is TGTGCCAGTAGGGGACAGGGCCACGAGCAGTACTTC. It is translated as CASRGQGHEQYF.

CDR3 in DNA: TGTGCCAGCAGCCAAGGGGGCACTAGCTCCTACAATGAGCAGTACTTC. The encoded protein is CASSQGGTSSYNEQYF. The chain links TRBV4-2 to TRBJ2-7, with a tentative D call TRBD2 (6 bases). The CDR3 consists of 16 residues. Trimming cost V 1 base and J 7 bases, with 20 bases left between them. Germline-derived CDR1 and CDR2 are LGHNA and YNFKEQ.

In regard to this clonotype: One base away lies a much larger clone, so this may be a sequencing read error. CDR3 DNA: TGCAGCGTTGATATGGGAGAGACCCGGTACTTC. This gives the protein CSVDMGETRYF. The chain is built from TRBV29-1 and TRBJ2-5; weak D call: TRBD2 (5 bases). The germline gives CDR1 SQVTM, CDR2 ANQGSEA. CDR3 length equals 11 residues.

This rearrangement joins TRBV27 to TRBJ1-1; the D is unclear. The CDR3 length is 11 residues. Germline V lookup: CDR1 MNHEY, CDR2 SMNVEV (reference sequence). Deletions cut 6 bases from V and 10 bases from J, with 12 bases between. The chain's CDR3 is CASSQPGRAFF. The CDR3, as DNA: TGTGCCAGCAGCCAGCCCGGAAGAGCTTTCTTT.

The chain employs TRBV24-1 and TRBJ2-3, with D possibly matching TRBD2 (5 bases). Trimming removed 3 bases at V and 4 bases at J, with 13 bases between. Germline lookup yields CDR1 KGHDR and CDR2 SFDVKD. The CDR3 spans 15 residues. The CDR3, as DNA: TGTGCCACCAGTGATGCCCGGGGTCTCTCAGATACGCAGTATTTT. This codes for CATSDARGLSDTQYF.

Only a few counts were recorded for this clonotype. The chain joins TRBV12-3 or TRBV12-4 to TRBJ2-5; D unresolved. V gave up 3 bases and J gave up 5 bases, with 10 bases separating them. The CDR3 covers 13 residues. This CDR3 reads CASSFVGSETQYF. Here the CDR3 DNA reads TGTGCCAGCAGTTTTGTGGGATCGGAGACCCAGTACTTC.

CDR3 sequence (DNA): TGTGCCAGCAGTGAACAGGGGCCCTCGAACACTGAAGCTTTCTTT. Encoded protein: CASSEQGPSNTEAFF. The chain recombines TRBV25-1 with TRBJ1-1; D perhaps matches TRBD1 (6 bases). The CDR3 is 15 amino acids. Trimming removed 2 bases at V and 1 base at J, with 11 bases between. Germline CDR1 MGHDK, CDR2 SYGVNS.

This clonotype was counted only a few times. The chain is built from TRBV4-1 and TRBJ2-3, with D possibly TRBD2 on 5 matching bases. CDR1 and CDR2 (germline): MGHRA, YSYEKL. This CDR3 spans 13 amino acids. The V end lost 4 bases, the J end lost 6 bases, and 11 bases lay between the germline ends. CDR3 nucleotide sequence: TGCGCCAGCAGCCCGGGTTCGGGGGATACGCAGTATTTT. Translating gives CASSPGSGDTQYF.

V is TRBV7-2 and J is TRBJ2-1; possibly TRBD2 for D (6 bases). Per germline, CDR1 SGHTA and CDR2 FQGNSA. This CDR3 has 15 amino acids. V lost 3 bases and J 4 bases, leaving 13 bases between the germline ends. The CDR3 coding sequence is TGTGCCAGCAGCTTTCGGGCTAGCGAGTACAATGAGCAGTTCTTC. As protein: CASSFRASEYNEQFF.

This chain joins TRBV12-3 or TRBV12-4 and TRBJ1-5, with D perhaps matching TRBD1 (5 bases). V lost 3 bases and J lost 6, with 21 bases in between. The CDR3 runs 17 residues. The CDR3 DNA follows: TGTGCCAGCAGTTTGATGGGGGGAGTGGAGGGTAGTCAGCCCCAGCATTTT. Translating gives CASSLMGGVEGSQPQHF.

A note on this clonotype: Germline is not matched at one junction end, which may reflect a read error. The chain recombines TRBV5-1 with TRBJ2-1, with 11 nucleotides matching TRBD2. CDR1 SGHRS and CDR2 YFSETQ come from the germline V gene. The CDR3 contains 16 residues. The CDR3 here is CASGHGGTSGDNAQFF. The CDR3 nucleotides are TGCGCCAGCGGTCACGGCGGGACTAGCGGTGACAATGCGCAGTTCTTC.

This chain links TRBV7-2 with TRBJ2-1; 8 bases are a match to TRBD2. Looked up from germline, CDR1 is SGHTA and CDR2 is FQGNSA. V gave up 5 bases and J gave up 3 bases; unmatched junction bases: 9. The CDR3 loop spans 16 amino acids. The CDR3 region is CASSQSGRGHYNEQFF. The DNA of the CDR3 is TGTGCCAGCAGCCAAAGCGGGAGAGGGCACTACAATGAGCAGTTCTTC.